Following are 20 T cell receptor beta chains from one sample sequenced in a study of blood T cell repertoires in COVID-19. This table comes from immunoSEQ multiplex PCR, and its TCRdb copy is limited to in-frame clones, with some not included. This sample carries 230,000 or so clones, 89% of them seen once, and the ten largest clones take approximately 4.6%. Material for sequencing was peripheral blood. All receptors derive from a woman aged 40 to 50 who had recovered from COVID-19.

The chain has TRBV27 and TRBJ2-2; 11 positions match TRBD2. The length of the CDR3 is 15 residues. Germline lookup yields CDR1 MNHEY and CDR2 SMNVEV (reference sequence). J was trimmed by 6 bases and V by 5 bases; bases with no gene match: 5. CDR3: CASSILAGGAGELFF. CDR3 coding DNA: TGTGCCAGCAGTATTCTAGCGGGAGGTGCCGGGGAGCTGTTTTTT.

This chain connects TRBV19 to TRBJ1-4, with D possibly matching TRBD1 (5 bases). The CDR3 runs 12 residues. V was pared by 4 bases and J by 8 bases, with 8 bases between. Germline CDR1 is LNHDA and CDR2 is SQIVND (reference sequence). The CDR3 DNA sequence: TGTGCCAGTAGTAAGGCAGGGGAAAAACTGTTTTTT. Amino acid sequence: CASSKAGEKLFF. The variable domain in full, completed from reference TRBV19 and TRBJ1-4, reads DGGITQSPKYLFRKEGQNVTLSCEQNLNHDAMYWYRQDPGQGLRLIYYSQIVNDFQKGDIAEGYSVSREKKESFPLTVTSAQKNPTAFYLCASSKAGEKLFFGSGTQLSVL.

Here the CDR3 DNA reads TGTGCCATCAGTGGCGCTGGGGCCAACGTCCTGACTTTC. Residues: CAISGAGANVLTF. This chain connects TRBV10-3 to TRBJ2-6; D uncertain. Trimming cost V 4 bases and J 2 bases, with 3 bases left between them. CDR1 ENHRY and CDR2 SYGVKD come from the germline V gene. This CDR3 spans 13 amino acids.

This clone has just a few counts. The chain recombines TRBV18 with TRBJ2-7; TRBD2 aligns across 9 bases. Germline V CDR1 and CDR2: KGHSH, LQKENI. This CDR3 is built from 14 residues. The trim removed 3 bases at V and 3 bases at J, leaving 3 bases unmatched. The CDR3 region is CASSPGLADYEQYF. In DNA, the CDR3 is TGTGCCAGCTCACCGGGACTAGCCGACTACGAGCAGTACTTC.

This clone was seen a handful of times. At one of its ends the junction is not consistent with the germline gene, which may arise from a read error. The chain uses TRBV9 and TRBJ2-7; 9 bases align to TRBD2. Germline V gene data show CDR1 as SGDLS and CDR2 as YYNGEE. The CDR3 runs 15 residues. Written as DNA, the CDR3 is TGTGCCAGCAGCGAAGCGGGGGGTAACTCCTACAAGCAGTACTTC. This encodes CASSEAGGNSYKQYF.

The chain joins TRBV9 to TRBJ2-2, with 9 bases lining up with TRBD2. This CDR3 is 15 amino acids long. Trimming removed 0 bases from V and 6 bases from J; junction bases left unmatched: 3. Germline V gives CDR1 SGDLS, CDR2 YYNGEE. CDR3 coding DNA: TGTGCCAGCAGCGTAGAAGCGGGGGGTCCCGGGGAGCTGTTTTTT. Protein product: CASSVEAGGPGELFF.

V and J are TRBV6-2 or TRBV6-3 and TRBJ2-1; D perhaps matches TRBD2 (6 bases). The germline CDR1 and CDR2 sequences are MNHEY and SVGEGT. The V and J ends lost 4 bases and 4 bases respectively, with 11 bases between them. This CDR3 has 14 amino acids. The CDR3 sequence is CASSSLAGYNEQFF. CDR3 bases: TGTGCCAGCAGTTCACTAGCTGGGTACAATGAGCAGTTCTTC.

This sequence joins TRBV12-2 and TRBJ2-7; no check of the table's D call, TRBD1, against the DNA was made. TRBV12-2 constitutes a pseudogene. CDR3 size: 15 residues. CDR3 region: CASRLGTAATYEQYV. For the CDR3, the DNA is TGTGCAAGTCGCTTAGGGACAGCCGCGACTTACGAGCAGTACGTC.

This clone appeared a few times. The CDR3 DNA sequence: TGTGCCAGTAGTATCGGGGGGACGAACACTGAAGCTTTCTTT. Residues: CASSIGGTNTEAFF. The chain uses TRBV19 and TRBJ1-1; a weak D match, TRBD1 (5 bases). Trimming took 3 bases from V and 1 from J, leaving 9 bases between them. There are 14 residues in the CDR3. The germline CDR1 and CDR2 sequences are LNHDA and SQIVND (reference sequence).

A single count supports this clone. This chain joins TRBV27 and TRBJ2-1; 8 bases line up with TRBD2. This CDR3 spans 16 amino acids. V dropped 4 bases and J dropped 4; count of bases not matched to a gene: 9. Germline V gene data show CDR1 as MNHEY and CDR2 as SMNVEV (reference sequence). The DNA of the CDR3 is TGTGCCAGCAGTTCCCCCCAGCGGGGGCTTTACAATGAGCAGTTCTTC. It codes for CASSSPQRGLYNEQFF.

This clone was seen more than once but under ten times. The rearrangement uses TRBV5-4 and TRBJ2-7; 8 bases map to TRBD2. The V segment lost 5 bases and the J segment 1 base; nucleotides outside the gene matches: 5. Germline assignment: CDR1 SGHNT and CDR2 YYREEE (reference sequence). The CDR3 is made up of 14 amino acids. CDR3 coding DNA: TGTGCCAGCAGTTTAGCGGGGCCGTCCTACGAGCAGTACTTC. Amino acids: CASSLAGPSYEQYF.

This chain uses TRBV2 with TRBJ2-1, with D hard to call. The ends were cut back, 4 bases at V and 5 bases at J, with 3 bases in the middle. The CDR3 consists of 11 residues. The germline CDR1 and CDR2 sequences are SNHLY and FYNNEI. The CDR3 protein is CASSVDNEQFF. The CDR3 DNA follows: TGTGCCAGCAGTGTAGACAATGAGCAGTTCTTC.

This chain joins TRBV6-5 and TRBJ2-3; 11 bases match TRBD2. The CDR3 has 15 residues. Unmatched junction bases numbered 6, after V lost 5 bases and J lost 5 bases. Looked up from germline, CDR1 is MNHEY and CDR2 is SVGAGI. This CDR3 reads CASSQTGTSGDTQYF. The CDR3 DNA reads TGTGCCAGCAGTCAAACCGGGACTAGCGGAGATACGCAGTATTTT.

This clone was observed once. This rearrangement joins TRBV12-3 or TRBV12-4 to TRBJ2-2; D is perhaps TRBD2 (6 bases). CDR3 length: 13 residues. The V end was cut by 6 bases, the J end by 8 bases, with 13 bases between. The CDR3 spells CASRTGGSGELFF. CDR3 DNA: TGTGCCAGCAGAACCGGGGGTTCTGGGGAGCTGTTTTTT.

The V call is TRBV9, the J call TRBJ2-3; D not resolved. The ends were cut back, 1 base at V and 6 bases at J, with 12 bases in the middle. Germline CDR1 is SGDLS and CDR2 is YYNGEE. The CDR3 is 14 amino acids. CDR3 sequence reads: CASSVYGRGDTQYF. CDR3 coding DNA: TGTGCCAGCAGCGTATATGGCAGAGGCGATACGCAGTATTTT.

CDR3 loop: CAISESPPVEYV. CDR3 coding DNA: TGTGCCATCAGTGAGTCACCCCCAGTGGAGTACGTC. The chain carries TRBV10-3 and TRBJ2-7, with D hard to call. The germline gives CDR1 ENHRY, CDR2 SYGVKD. V was cut by 0 bases and J by 11 bases, with 11 bases left in between. The CDR3 runs 12 residues.

This clone was recorded at least ten times. The identical CDR3 is also encoded by other nucleotide sequences in the sample. The chain links TRBV12-3 or TRBV12-4 to TRBJ2-5; no definite D call. The CDR3 runs 12 residues. Trimming stripped 1 base from V and 5 bases from J, with 5 bases between. Written as DNA, the CDR3 is TGTGCCAGCAGTTTAGGGCGGGAGACCCAGTACTTC. It is translated as CASSLGRETQYF.

The CDR3 reads CASSLAWQGQGEQFF. DNA of the CDR3: TGTGCCAGCAGCTTAGCGTGGCAGGGGCAAGGTGAGCAGTTCTTC. The V gene is TRBV7-6, the J gene TRBJ2-1, with D possibly TRBD1 on 6 matching bases. V was trimmed by 0 bases and J by 9 bases, leaving 15 bases between them. This CDR3 has 15 amino acids. CDR1 SGHVS and CDR2 FNYEAQ come from the germline V gene.

V usage is TRBV6-5 and J usage is TRBJ1-1; D is ambiguous. CDR1 is MNHEY, CDR2 SVGAGI, per germline. V shed 6 bases and J shed 4 bases, with 12 bases lying between them. This CDR3 spans 13 amino acids. The CDR3 is CASSPHMVTEAFF. The CDR3 DNA reads TGTGCCAGCAGCCCCCACATGGTCACTGAAGCTTTCTTT.

This clone was recorded once. The chain recombines TRBV21-1 with TRBJ2-3; TRBD2, the D gene given by the table, was not confirmed from the DNA. TRBV21-1 is a documented pseudogene. This CDR3 is built from 16 residues. The CDR3 DNA reads as TGTGCCAGCACCCTAAGGCTAGCGGGGAGCACAGATACGCAGTATTTT. Encoded protein: CASTLRLAGSTDTQYF.